One TCR beta chain is described in this entry. Its antigen is not known. The data stem from a study of OX40 agonist ivuxolimab in advanced cancers. Study details: Partial responses were achieved by three patients: one hepatocellular carcinoma, two cutaneous melanoma.

Study-level points and caveats: The 0.1-3.0 mg/kg partial responders had among the lowest clonal expansion. Within 6 weeks, CD4+ and CD8+ blood T cells expanded clonally at 0.1 to 3.0 mg/kg.

The germline gives CDR1 SGHRS, CDR2 YFSETQ. V lost 3 bases, J lost 4 bases, and 10 bases lay in between. The CDR3 is 13 amino acids. Sequencing was performed with immunoSEQ multiplex PCR; in TCRdb, only in-frame clones are kept and a portion is missing. The table shows some 100,000 clones, with 90% occurring only once. Sample: CD4+ or CD8+ T cells sorted from blood, taken in a trial of the OX40 agonist ivuxolimab. The chain is built from TRBV5-1 and TRBJ2-5, with D maybe TRBD2 (6 bases). This TCR was recovered from an adult with an advanced solid tumor such as melanoma, head and neck, liver or kidney cancer. The CDR3 sequence: CASSSWTTETQYF. The CDR3 DNA is TGCGCCAGCAGCTCCTGGACTACAGAGACCCAGTACTTC.